This TCR beta chain is from a study of PD-1 blockade in classical Hodgkin lymphoma. TCRdb's table, derived via immunoSEQ multiplex PCR, lists solely in-frame clones and lacks some. The sample lists 20,000 to 30,000 clones; around 63% were seen once. In the case of this clone: What it recognizes is unknown.

The patients all showed relapse after autologous stem cell transplantation, while their brentuximab vedotin exposure varied. Study-level points and caveats: A significant rise in TCR diversity was seen by C4D1 for CD4+ cells but not for CD8+ cells. For complete responders, baseline diversity was comparable to that of newly diagnosed patients.

The source was peripheral blood mononuclear cells (PBMCs), collected at baseline. The receptor comes from a human donor with classical Hodgkin lymphoma.

As DNA, the CDR3 is TGTGCCAGCAGTTACCGGAACGGGTCCTCCTACGAGCAGTACTTC. Its translation: CASSYRNGSSYEQYF. The J gene is TRBJ2-7, the V gene TRBV6-7; D is uncertain. TRBV6-7 is labeled an ORF, and its function is uncertain. The CDR3 totals 15 residues. V was pared by 2 bases and J by 0 bases, with 11 bases between.